The 21 T cell receptor beta chains in this list originate from one sample, sequenced in a study of blood T cells in healthy people across ages (dated by TCRdb to between 2014 and 2017). Libraries were constructed by 5' RACE. Sequencer: Illumina HiSeq 2500. A second about 7 to 12 cycle PCR used a sample-barcoded 5' primer and a J-beta primer mix. TCRdb reprocessed the public reads (quality trimming at Q25 with fastp, clone calling with MiXCR) and kept in-frame beta chains. Each CDR3 protein gets just one entry, which takes the most common genes and DNA from the rows behind it. Present in this sample are some 790,000 distinct CDR3 sequences, 25% to 30% of which were seen just once. Of the sample, about 18% is held by the ten largest clones. Sequencing was carried out using blood. These receptors all come from a woman older than 75 in good health.

This clonotype was observed many times. The chain recombines TRBV20-1 with TRBJ2-5; 10 bases agree with TRBD2. CDR1 is DFQATT, CDR2 SNEGSKA, per germline (reference sequence). The CDR3 is 13 residues long. The chain's CDR3 is CSQEAGGQETQYF. CDR3 nucleotides: TGCAGCCAAGAAGCGGGGGGGCAAGAGACCCAGTACTTC.

This clonotype was detected ten times or more. The rearrangement joins TRBV20-1 to TRBJ2-5; 8 bases line up with TRBD2. Germline V CDR1 and CDR2: DFQATT, SNEGSKA (reference sequence). After removal of 6 bases from V and 4 bases from J, the junction contained 4 bases not matched to a gene. The CDR3 length is 12 residues. CDR3 region: CSAKRGGETQYF. The CDR3 nucleotides read TGCAGTGCCAAACGGGGGGGAGAGACCCAGTACTTC.

In this sample, this clonotype turned up many times. This sequence joins TRBV7-2 and TRBJ2-5, with D unclear. The CDR3 covers 14 residues. Per the germline V gene, CDR1 is SGHTA and CDR2 is FQGNSA. With 5 bases removed from V and 1 base from J, the gap between germline ends came to 11 bases. CDR3 bases: TGTGCCAGCAGCCCGAAGGGTTCCCAAGAGACCCAGTACTTC. Its translation is CASSPKGSQETQYF. Based on the CDR3 plus reference TRBV7-2 and TRBJ2-5, the full variable domain is GAGVSQSPSNKVTEKGKDVELRCDPISGHTALYWYRQSLGQGLEFLIYFQGNSAPDKSGLPSDRFSAERTGGSVSTLTIQRTQQEDSAVYLCASSPKGSQETQYFGPGTRLLVL.

The chain uses TRBV3-1 and TRBJ2-1; 9 positions match TRBD2. The germline V gene encodes CDR1 LGHDT and CDR2 YNNKEL (reference sequence). V dropped 4 bases and J dropped 7; count of bases not matched to a gene: 5. This CDR3 spans 14 amino acids. The CDR3 region is CASSLLAGANEQFF. CDR3 coding DNA: TGTGCCAGCAGCCTATTAGCGGGGGCGAATGAGCAGTTCTTC.

This clonotype came up many times. The chain carries TRBV4-3 and TRBJ1-2; D remains ambiguous. Trimming pared 1 base from V and 8 bases from J, leaving 14 bases between. The CDR3 consists of 14 residues. Germline V gives CDR1 LGHNA, CDR2 YSLEER. CDR3 loop: CASSQARSVSGYTF. The DNA of the CDR3 is TGCGCCAGCAGCCAAGCCCGAAGCGTGTCCGGCTACACCTTC.

V gene TRBV6-5 combines with J gene TRBJ2-4; 12 nucleotides agree with TRBD2. Per germline, CDR1 MNHEY and CDR2 SVGAGI. The CDR3 is made up of 16 amino acids. Trimming cost V 6 bases and J 13 bases; bases outside gene matches: 16. The DNA of the CDR3 is TGTGCCAGCAGCTTCCTAGCGGGGGGGTTTCAAAATGAGCAGTACTTC. Protein sequence: CASSFLAGGFQNEQYF.

The CDR3 loop is CASSPNFQVNTEAFF. The CDR3 DNA reads TGTGCCAGCTCGCCAAATTTCCAGGTGAACACTGAAGCTTTCTTT. V usage is TRBV18 and J usage is TRBJ1-1, with D hard to call. V gave up 6 bases and J gave up 0 bases, with 14 bases separating them. Germline-derived CDR1 and CDR2 are KGHSH and LQKENI. CDR3 length equals 15 residues.

Only a few counts were recorded for this clonotype. The CDR3 region is CASSPDRGMGEQYF. The CDR3 nucleotides are TGTGCCAGCTCACCAGATAGGGGGATGGGGGAGCAGTACTTC. The genes are TRBV18 and TRBJ2-4; a weak D match, TRBD1 (6 bases). V lost 2 bases to trimming and J lost 13 bases, with 18 bases between them. There are 14 residues in the CDR3. The germline CDR1 and CDR2 sequences are KGHSH and LQKENI.

This clonotype was picked up many times. The chain has TRBV10-3 and TRBJ1-2; D is perhaps TRBD1 (6 bases). CDR1 and CDR2 from the germline V gene are ENHRY and SYGVKD. Trimming left V 3 bases short and J 5 bases short, with 16 bases between. The CDR3 is 15 residues long. This chain's CDR3 is CAISELMGTQYGYTF. DNA for the CDR3: TGTGCCATCAGTGAATTAATGGGGACACAATATGGCTACACCTTC.

The chain links TRBV4-3 to TRBJ2-1; 7 bases line up with TRBD2. The CDR3 sequence is 15 residues long. Germline values: CDR1 LGHNA, CDR2 YSLEER. V lost 1 base, J lost 3 bases, and 3 bases stayed unmatched. This CDR3 is CASSQVGGNYNEQFF. The CDR3 DNA sequence: TGCGCCAGCAGCCAAGTGGGGGGGAACTACAATGAGCAGTTCTTC.

This clonotype was observed at least ten times. This chain connects TRBV3-1 to TRBJ1-5, with no clear D. Germline V gene sequence: CDR1 LGHDT, CDR2 YNNKEL (reference sequence). This CDR3 has 15 amino acids. V was pared by 1 base and J by 3 bases, with 10 bases between. The CDR3 DNA is TGTGCCAGCAGCCAAGGGACTCGACCCAATCAGCCCCAGCATTTT. It yields the protein CASSQGTRPNQPQHF. Full variable domain (rest looked up from reference TRBV3-1 and TRBJ1-5): DTAVSQTPKYLVTQMGNDKSIKCEQNLGHDTMYWYKQDSKKFLKIMFSYNNKELIINETVPNRFSPKSPDKAHLNLHINSLELGDSAVYFCASSQGTRPNQPQHFGDGTRLSIL.

This clonotype was observed a few times. The DNA for the CDR3 is TGTGCCAGCAGCCAATGGCGGAGCTCAGATACGCAGTATTTT. It yields the protein CASSQWRSSDTQYF. The chain carries TRBV14 and TRBJ2-3; D ambiguous. The CDR3 is made up of 14 amino acids. CDR1 and CDR2 (germline): SGHDN, FVKESK. V gave up 2 bases and J gave up 4 bases, with 10 bases separating them.

This clonotype was counted many times. V is TRBV2 and J is TRBJ2-6; D possibly uses TRBD1 or TRBD2 (5 bases each). The CDR3 length is 18 residues. Germline CDR1 and CDR2: SNHLY and FYNNEI. V was cut by 7 bases and J by 0 bases, with 19 bases left in between. CDR3: CASIRDANLHSGANVLTF. CDR3 bases: TGTGCCAGCATCCGGGACGCCAACCTACACTCTGGGGCCAACGTCCTGACTTTC.

V and J are TRBV5-1 and TRBJ2-2, with D possibly matching TRBD1 (5 bases). V was pared by 4 bases and J by 0 bases, with 10 bases between. Per the germline V gene, CDR1 is SGHRS and CDR2 is YFSETQ. The CDR3 contains 15 residues. The CDR3 nucleotides are TGCGCCAGCAGCCCGCAGGGAACGAACACCGGGGAGCTGTTTTTT. Protein sequence: CASSPQGTNTGELFF.

There are a few counts of this clonotype. A much bigger clone sits one base away, suggesting this may be a read error. This rearrangement joins TRBV20-1 to TRBJ2-7; 8 bases agree with TRBD1. This CDR3 has 14 residues. Germline V gives CDR1 DFQATT, CDR2 SNEGSKA (reference sequence). V was pared by 3 bases and J by 7 bases, with 11 bases of the junction left unmatched. The CDR3 sequence: CSARGTGHYNEQYF. The CDR3 DNA sequence: TGCAGTGCTAGGGGGACAGGACATTACAATGAGCAGTACTTC.

This clonotype was picked up a small number of times. A much larger clone differs from this one at a single base, so this may be a read error. The chain joins TRBV20-1 to TRBJ2-7, with TRBD2 identical over 11 bases. With V trimmed by 1 base and J by 7 bases, 9 bases remained unmatched. The CDR3 is 15 amino acids. Germline V gene sequence: CDR1 DFQATT, CDR2 SNEGSKA (reference sequence). This CDR3 reads CSARGSGGGYNEQYF. DNA for the CDR3: TGCAGTGCTAGAGGTAGCGGGGGGGGCTACAATGAGCAGTACTTC.

As for this clonotype: One end of the junction fails to match germline, which may point to a read error. The chain employs TRBV3-1 and TRBJ1-5; no reliable D call. Germline V gene sequence: CDR1 LGHDT, CDR2 YNNKEL (reference sequence). The CDR3 sequence is 14 residues long. The CDR3 protein is CASSQGSGNQLQHF. CDR3 in DNA: TGTGCCAGCAGCCAAGGCTCCGGGAATCAGCTCCAGCATTTT.

This clonotype has a single count. The J gene is TRBJ2-1, the V gene TRBV7-3; 10 positions match TRBD2. V shed 5 bases, J shed 8 bases, and the junction held 9 bases outside the gene matches. Germline values: CDR1 SGHTA, CDR2 FQGTGA. The CDR3 extends over 15 amino acids. The CDR3 sequence: CASSKGSGGAYEQFF. DNA of the CDR3: TGTGCCAGCAGCAAAGGAAGCGGGGGGGCATATGAGCAGTTCTTC.

This clonotype showed up many times. The chain recombines TRBV6-2 or TRBV6-3 with TRBJ2-5, with D perhaps assigned TRBD1 or TRBD2 (6 bases each). This CDR3 region has 14 residues. V lost 5 bases, J lost 4 bases, and 14 bases lay in between. The germline gives CDR1 MNHEY, CDR2 SVGEGT. The DNA for the CDR3 is TGTGCCAGCAGTCCGCCGGGGGCAAGAGAGACCCAGTACTTC. It yields the protein CASSPPGARETQYF.

V gene TRBV3-1 combines with J gene TRBJ1-2; perhaps TRBD1 as D (6 bases). Germline V gives CDR1 LGHDT, CDR2 YNNKEL (reference sequence). The CDR3 is 14 residues long. Trimming stripped 4 bases from V and 1 base from J, with 10 bases between. The CDR3 protein is CASSPSDSNYGYTF. DNA for the CDR3: TGTGCCAGCAGCCCATCGGACAGTAACTATGGCTACACCTTC.

The chain uses TRBV29-1 and TRBJ2-5; D is perhaps TRBD2 (6 bases). Looked up from germline, CDR1 is SQVTM and CDR2 is ANQGSEA. V was shortened by 7 bases and J by 2 bases, with 17 bases between the two germline ends. There are 14 residues in the CDR3. The CDR3 reads CSGSDPGVQETQYF. The CDR3 bases are TGCAGCGGCTCTGACCCGGGGGTACAAGAGACCCAGTACTTC.